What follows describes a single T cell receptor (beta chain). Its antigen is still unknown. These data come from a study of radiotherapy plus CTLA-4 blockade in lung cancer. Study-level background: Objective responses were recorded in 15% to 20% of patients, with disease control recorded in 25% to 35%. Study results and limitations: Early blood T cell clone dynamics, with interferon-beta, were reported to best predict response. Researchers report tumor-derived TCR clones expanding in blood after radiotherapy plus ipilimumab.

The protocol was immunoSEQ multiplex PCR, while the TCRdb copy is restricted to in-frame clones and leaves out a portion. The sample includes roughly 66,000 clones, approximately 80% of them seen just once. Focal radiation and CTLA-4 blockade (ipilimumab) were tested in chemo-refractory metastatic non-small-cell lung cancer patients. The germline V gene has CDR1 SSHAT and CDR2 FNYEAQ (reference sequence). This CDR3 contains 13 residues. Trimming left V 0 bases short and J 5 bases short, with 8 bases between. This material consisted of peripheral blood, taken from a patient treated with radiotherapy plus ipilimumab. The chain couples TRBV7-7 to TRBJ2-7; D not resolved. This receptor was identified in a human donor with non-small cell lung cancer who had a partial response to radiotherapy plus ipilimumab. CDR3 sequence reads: CASSLAALDEQYF. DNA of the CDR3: TGTGCCAGCAGCTTAGCGGCTCTCGACGAGCAGTACTTC.